The 6 T cell receptor beta chains below all came from one sample that was sequenced in a study of cytomegalovirus exposure and HLA in healthy donors. The PCR used 60 Vbeta and 13 Jbeta primers. The repertoire was sequenced with immunoSEQ multiplex PCR; TCRdb's copy has only in-frame clones and lacks some. The sample lists a few hundred thousand clones; roughly 70% were seen once. Sequencing was done on a sample of PBMCs. The origin of the receptors is a female donor in good health and CMV-seronegative.

V is TRBV9 and J is TRBJ2-1; tentatively, D is TRBD2 (5 bases). Trimming took off 4 bases at V and 10 bases at J, with 12 bases between the two ends. This CDR3 is 12 amino acids long. Germline CDR1 SGDLS, CDR2 YYNGEE. CDR3 in amino acids: CASSLLAGEQFF. Here the CDR3 DNA reads TGTGCCAGCAGCCTGCTAGCCGGCGAGCAGTTCTTC. The whole variable domain, remainder taken from reference TRBV9 and TRBJ2-1, is DSGVTQTPKHLITATGQRVTLRCSPRSGDLSVYWYQQSLDQGLQFLIQYYNGEERAKGNILERFSAQQFPDLHSELNLSSLELGDSALYFCASSLLAGEQFFGPGTRLTVL.

The CDR3 coding sequence is TGTGCCAGCAGTTTAGGCAGGGGGACCGGGGAGCTGTTTTTT. Translating it yields CASSLGRGTGELFF. This chain uses TRBV27 with TRBJ2-2, with 7 bases lining up with TRBD1. The CDR3 has 14 residues. V was pared by 2 bases and J by 5 bases, with 2 bases of the junction left unmatched. Per the germline V gene, CDR1 is MNHEY and CDR2 is SMNVEV (reference sequence).

The chain links TRBV6-5 to TRBJ2-5, with TRBD2 matching over 7 bases. Germline V CDR1 and CDR2: MNHEY, SVGAGI. The length of the CDR3 is 15 residues. Trimming removed 10 bases from V and 1 base from J; junction bases left unmatched: 12. CDR3: CANSLRLARQETQYF. The CDR3 coding sequence is TGTGCCAACTCACTTCGACTAGCACGCCAAGAGACCCAGTACTTC.

The chain has TRBV9 and TRBJ2-5; the D is unclear. The J call may be incorrect, as the DNA end agrees better with TRBJ2-7. In germline, CDR1 is SGDLS, CDR2 YYNGEE. The CDR3 contains 14 residues. This CDR3 reads CASSVAASSYEQYF. In DNA, the CDR3 is TGTGCCAGCAGCGTAGCGGCTAGTTCCTACGAGCAGTACTTC.

Here the CDR3 reads CASRLSPPGVGDGYTF. The CDR3 DNA is TGTGCCAGCAGGCTAAGCCCCCCAGGGGTCGGCGATGGCTACACCTTC. The rearrangement links TRBV28 to TRBJ1-2; possible D gene TRBD1, 6 bases. From germline, CDR1 is MDHEN and CDR2 SYDVKM. V was clipped by 6 bases and J by 6 bases, with 23 bases between them. The CDR3 is 16 residues long.

The rearrangement joins TRBV4-2 to TRBJ1-1; tentative D call: TRBD1 (6 bases). The CDR3 loop spans 16 amino acids. Germline CDR1 and CDR2: LGHNA and YNFKEQ. V was trimmed by 2 bases and J by 0 bases, leaving 13 bases between them. This CDR3 is CASSQPGGGLNTEAFF. CDR3 bases: TGTGCCAGCAGCCAACCCGGGGGGGGCCTGAACACTGAAGCTTTCTTT.